Following are 10 T cell receptor beta chains from one sample sequenced in a study of blood T cell repertoires in COVID-19. Some clones are missing from TCRdb's copy, which holds only in-frame ones; the method was immunoSEQ multiplex PCR. The sample yields 350,000 to 450,000 clones, 70% to 90% seen once. What was sequenced was peripheral blood. The origin of the receptors is an older woman with COVID-19, enrolled during active disease.

Here the CDR3 reads CASNRWAVGTDTQYF. In DNA form, the CDR3 reads TGTGCCAGCAACCGCTGGGCTGTCGGAACAGATACGCAGTATTTT. The chain uses TRBV27 and TRBJ2-3, with no clear D. The CDR3 spans 15 residues. Trimming left V 7 bases short and J 3 bases short, with 17 bases between. CDR1 MNHEY and CDR2 SMNVEV come from the germline V gene (reference sequence).

The chain couples TRBV18 to TRBJ1-6, with D perhaps TRBD1 (5 bases). The V gene's germline CDR1 is KGHSH and CDR2 LQKENI. Trimming stripped 8 bases from V and 3 bases from J, with 14 bases between. The length of the CDR3 is 15 residues. CDR3 sequence: CASRRGESYNSPLHF. Written as DNA, the CDR3 is TGTGCCAGCCGACGGGGGGAAAGCTATAATTCACCCCTCCACTTT.

On this clone: Distinct nucleotide sequences in the sample also encode this CDR3. J is TRBJ2-5 and V is TRBV9, with TRBD1 matching over 7 bases. The V segment lost 0 bases and the J segment 5 bases; nucleotides outside the gene matches: 4. Germline V gene sequence: CDR1 SGDLS, CDR2 YYNGEE. The CDR3 covers 14 residues. The CDR3 spells CASSVGGRGETQYF. CDR3 sequence (DNA): TGTGCCAGCAGCGTAGGAGGCAGGGGGGAGACCCAGTACTTC. Supplemented by reference TRBV9 and TRBJ2-5, the full variable domain reads DSGVTQTPKHLITATGQRVTLRCSPRSGDLSVYWYQQSLDQGLQFLIQYYNGEERAKGNILERFSAQQFPDLHSELNLSSLELGDSALYFCASSVGGRGETQYFGPGTRLLVL.

This sequence joins TRBV2 and TRBJ2-1, with D perhaps TRBD2 (7 bases). This CDR3 comprises 16 residues. Trimming cost V 6 bases and J 15 bases, with 30 bases left between them. Germline assignment: CDR1 SNHLY and CDR2 FYNNEI. CDR3 protein: CASRLTAGAPNNPRFF. In DNA, the CDR3 is TGTGCCAGCAGGTTAACGGCGGGGGCACCAAACAATCCCCGGTTCTTC.

The chain uses TRBV19 and TRBJ2-1; the match to TRBD1 covers 9 bases. Per germline, CDR1 LNHDA and CDR2 SQIVND (reference sequence). V lost 6 bases, J lost 5 bases, and 11 bases stayed unmatched. The CDR3 runs to 16 residues. CDR3 loop: CASRRKQGATDNEQFF. Written as DNA, the CDR3 is TGTGCCAGTAGGAGAAAACAGGGGGCAACGGACAATGAGCAGTTCTTC. Variable domain in full (rest from reference TRBV19 and TRBJ2-1): DGGITQSPKYLFRKEGQNVTLSCEQNLNHDAMYWYRQDPGQGLRLIYYSQIVNDFQKGDIAEGYSVSREKKESFPLTVTSAQKNPTAFYLCASRRKQGATDNEQFFGPGTRLTVL.

The chain is built from TRBV30 and TRBJ1-2; possible D gene TRBD1, 6 bases. CDR3 length: 14 amino acids. V lost 5 bases to trimming and J lost 9 bases, with 22 bases between them. CDR1 is GTSNPN and CDR2 is SVGIG in the germline V gene (reference sequence). This CDR3 reads CAWGLVTGLRSYTF. The DNA for the CDR3 is TGTGCCTGGGGCCTCGTTACAGGGTTAAGAAGCTACACCTTC.

The V call is TRBV11-3, the J call TRBJ1-1, with D tentatively TRBD1 (6 bases). This CDR3 comprises 14 residues. Germline assignment: CDR1 SGHNT and CDR2 YENEEA. Trimming removed 4 bases at V and 1 base at J, with 10 bases between. The CDR3 spells CASSSGQSNTEAFF. The DNA for the CDR3 is TGTGCCAGCAGCTCAGGACAGTCGAACACTGAAGCTTTCTTT.

DNA for the CDR3: TGTGCCAGCAGCGTTTCAGGCTACGAGCAGTACTTC. Translated, it gives CASSVSGYEQYF. V usage is TRBV9 and J usage is TRBJ2-7, with D unclear. CDR1 SGDLS and CDR2 YYNGEE come from the germline V gene. CDR3 size: 12 residues. The germline V and J ends were trimmed by 2 bases and 3 bases, with 6 bases remaining between them.

The chain uses TRBV5-8 and TRBJ2-7, with unresolved D. V shed 3 bases and J shed 0 bases, with 10 bases lying between them. Germline V gene sequence: CDR1 SGHTS, CDR2 YDEGEE. This CDR3 is built from 14 residues. Here the CDR3 reads CASSSLYGSYEQYF. The CDR3 DNA is TGTGCCAGCAGCTCGTTATACGGCTCCTACGAGCAGTACTTC.

The chain is built from TRBV5-1 and TRBJ1-2, with 9 nucleotides matching TRBD1. The germline gives CDR1 SGHRS, CDR2 YFSETQ. The CDR3 contains 14 residues. With V trimmed by 4 bases and J by 4 bases, 5 bases remained unmatched. CDR3 region: CASSGQGHGYGYTF. The CDR3 region has the DNA TGCGCCAGCAGCGGACAGGGGCACGGCTATGGCTACACCTTC.